This entry lists 21 T cell receptor beta chains sequenced from one sample in a study of regulatory T cells in long-lasting Graves disease. Arm-PCR of CDR3 regions and iRepertoire HTBI primers were used to build TCR beta libraries. Each CDR3 protein is one row after TCRdb ran MiXCR on the multiplex PCR reads. The repertoire includes just over 600,000 distinct CDR3 sequences, around 17% of them detected once, and around 18% sits in the top ten. The time point here: newly diagnosed GD, antithyroid drugs for less than 3 months. Preparation of the TCR library used RNA extracted from PBMCs. These data also formed part of another study, on T cells in Graves' hyperthyroidism and ophthalmopathy.

This material consisted of peripheral blood mononuclear cells (PBMCs), taken at new diagnosis, from a patient treated with antithyroid drugs. These receptors came from a woman aged 25 to 39 with Graves disease.

The V and J genes are TRBV10-3 and TRBJ2-6; D unresolved. The CDR3 extends over 16 amino acids. The germline V and J ends were trimmed by 0 bases and 2 bases, with 8 bases remaining between them. Germline V gives CDR1 ENHRY, CDR2 SYGVKD. The CDR3 sequence: CAISESGTTGANVLTF. CDR3 DNA: TGTGCCATCAGTGAGTCAGGAACTACTGGGGCCAACGTCCTGACTTTC.

The CDR3 region has the DNA TGTGCCAGCAGTTACTCGAGGGACAATCAGCCCCAGCATTTT. Encoded protein: CASSYSRDNQPQHF. The J gene is TRBJ1-5, the V gene TRBV6-5; D remains unclear. Trimming stripped 0 bases from V and 3 bases from J, with 6 bases between. Germline V gene sequence: CDR1 MNHEY, CDR2 SVGAGI. The length of the CDR3 is 14 residues.

The table lists this clonotype with a few counts. A much larger clone sits a single nucleotide away, making a read error possible. The genes are TRBV20-1 and TRBJ1-1; 10 positions match TRBD1. Germline trimming cut 5 bases from V and 6 bases from J; bases unmatched to any gene: 6. The CDR3 is 13 residues long. In germline, CDR1 is DFQATT, CDR2 SNEGSKA (reference sequence). The DNA of the CDR3 is TGCAGTGCTGGACAGGGGGGTCCCGCTGAAGCTTTCTTT. It encodes CSAGQGGPAEAFF.

This clonotype has a count of ten or more. V and J are TRBV19 and TRBJ1-1, with D perhaps matching TRBD1 (6 bases). Germline loops: CDR1 LNHDA, CDR2 SQIVND (reference sequence). V was clipped by 7 bases and J by 0 bases, with 18 bases between them. The length of the CDR3 is 16 residues. The CDR3 spells CASIGRGRRMNTEAFF. The CDR3 DNA follows: TGTGCCAGTATCGGCAGGGGTAGGAGGATGAACACTGAAGCTTTCTTT.

Many counts were recorded for this clonotype. The genes are TRBV6-2 or TRBV6-3 and TRBJ2-7, with 9 bases matching TRBD2. Per germline, CDR1 MNHEY and CDR2 SVGEGT. CDR3 length equals 16 residues. Trimming removed 0 bases from V and 1 base from J; junction bases left unmatched: 4. CDR3 bases: TGTGCCAGCAGTTACTCGACTAGCGGACCTTCCTACGAGCAGTACTTC. Its translation: CASSYSTSGPSYEQYF.

This clonotype was detected a few times. The gene calls are TRBV24-1 and TRBJ2-1; TRBD2 aligns across 9 bases. The CDR3 has 15 amino acids. With V trimmed by 9 bases and J by 8 bases, 13 bases remained unmatched. The germline V gene encodes CDR1 KGHDR and CDR2 SFDVKD. Written as DNA, the CDR3 is TGTGCCACCGCCCAGGGCGGGAGGGCCAACGATGAGCAGTTCTTC. Translated, it gives CATAQGGRANDEQFF.

The chain has TRBV6-2 or TRBV6-3 and TRBJ1-1; 12 bases map to TRBD1. Germline V gene lookup returns CDR1 MNHEY and CDR2 SVGEGT. V lost 6 bases and J lost 6; bases outside the gene matches: 2. The CDR3 contains 13 residues. CDR3 sequence reads: CASRGTGGPEAFF. DNA of the CDR3: TGTGCCAGCAGGGGGACAGGGGGCCCTGAAGCTTTCTTT.

In this sample, this clonotype turned up many times. The chain uses TRBV12-3 or TRBV12-4 and TRBJ1-5; no clear D. V lost 3 bases to trimming and J lost 6 bases, with 18 bases between them. The CDR3 has 16 residues. CDR3 in amino acids: CASSLMWAAQGQPQHF. CDR3 in DNA: TGTGCCAGCAGTTTGATGTGGGCAGCCCAAGGTCAGCCCCAGCATTTT.

This clonotype was detected many times. J is TRBJ1-6 and V is TRBV20-1, with 9 bases aligning to TRBD1. Germline V gives CDR1 DFQATT, CDR2 SNEGSKA (reference sequence). This CDR3 comprises 17 residues. The DNA for the CDR3 is TGCAGCTCCTACCAGATGGGACAGGGTAACTCGCGTTCACCCCTCCACTTT. Translated, it gives CSSYQMGQGNSRSPLHF.

This clonotype was seen at least ten times. The J gene is TRBJ2-1, the V gene TRBV12-3 or TRBV12-4, with a tentative D call TRBD2 (5 bases). This CDR3 has 14 residues. Trimming removed 4 bases from V and 6 bases from J, with 13 bases in between. CDR3 in amino acids: CASSYSRGSNEQFF. The DNA of the CDR3 is TGTGCCAGCAGTTACTCCCGGGGTTCCAATGAGCAGTTCTTC.

This clonotype turned up a few times. The chain links TRBV9 to TRBJ1-1; TRBD1 matches at 7 bases. Germline CDR1 is SGDLS and CDR2 is YYNGEE. V lost 3 bases, J lost 4 bases, and 9 bases stayed unmatched. CDR3 length: 15 residues. The CDR3 nucleotides read TGTGCCAGCAGCGCAGATGGGACAGCCGTCACTGAAGCTTTCTTT. Its protein is CASSADGTAVTEAFF.

This clonotype came up many times. The rearrangement joins TRBV2 to TRBJ1-5; D might be TRBD1 (6 bases). V was trimmed by 4 bases and J by 1 base, leaving 11 bases between them. Germline CDR1 is SNHLY and CDR2 is FYNNEI. This CDR3 region has 15 residues. The CDR3 DNA reads TGTGCCAGCAGTGCGGACAGCCTAAGCAATCAGCCCCAGCATTTT. It yields the protein CASSADSLSNQPQHF.

This clonotype has a count of ten or more. The chain is built from TRBV4-1 and TRBJ2-7; 7 bases are shared with TRBD2. V dropped 3 bases and J dropped 3; count of bases not matched to a gene: 8. Germline values: CDR1 MGHRA, CDR2 YSYEKL. This CDR3 is 15 amino acids long. The CDR3 coding sequence is TGCGCCAGCAGCCAGAGCGGGGACCATTACTACGAGCAGTACTTC. This encodes CASSQSGDHYYEQYF.

In its sample, this clonotype was seen many times. The J gene is TRBJ1-1, the V gene TRBV30; D ambiguous. The V end lost 4 bases, the J end lost 11 bases, and 11 bases lay between the germline ends. From germline, CDR1 is GTSNPN and CDR2 SVGIG (reference sequence). The CDR3 has 10 amino acids. The CDR3 bases are TGTGCCTGGATTTTCGGGAAGGCTTTCTTT. Translation gives CAWIFGKAFF. The entire variable domain, with the rest obtained from reference TRBV30 and TRBJ1-1, is as follows: SQTIHQWPATLVQPVGSPLSLECTVEGTSNPNLYWYRQAAGRGLQLLFYSVGIGQISSEVPQNLSASRPQDRQFILSSKKLLLSDSGFYLCAWIFGKAFFGQGTRLTVV.

This clonotype was observed many times. This chain uses TRBV6-2 or TRBV6-3 with TRBJ1-1, with D perhaps TRBD1 (5 bases). The CDR3 runs to 14 residues. V was shortened by 5 bases and J by 5 bases, with 15 bases between the two germline ends. The germline gives CDR1 MNHEY, CDR2 SVGEGT. The CDR3 loop is CASSPPGAGTEAFF. DNA of the CDR3: TGTGCCAGCAGTCCCCCCGGGGCCGGTACTGAAGCTTTCTTT.

This clonotype appeared a few times. The chain links TRBV7-9 to TRBJ2-3; D assignment may be TRBD1 or TRBD2 (5 bases each). Per germline, CDR1 SEHNR and CDR2 FQNEAQ (reference sequence). The CDR3 contains 11 residues. V was pared by 9 bases and J by 6 bases, with 10 bases between. The CDR3 DNA follows: TGTGCCAGTCTAGGGACCGATACGCAGTATTTT. This sequence encodes CASLGTDTQYF.

This clonotype was observed many times. The V gene is TRBV2, the J gene TRBJ2-3; no firm D call. With 11 bases removed from V and 8 bases from J, the gap between germline ends came to 26 bases. Germline CDR1 SNHLY, CDR2 FYNNEI. This CDR3 has 15 residues. CDR3 DNA: TGTGCCTCCAGTTCCGGCCCACCAAAGGGCGGTACGCAGTATTTT. Residues: CASSSGPPKGGTQYF.

In its sample, this clonotype was seen a few times. This sequence joins TRBV10-3 and TRBJ2-3, with 7 bases matching TRBD1. Trimming took 7 bases from V and 1 from J; bases not matched to a gene: 5. Per germline, CDR1 ENHRY and CDR2 SYGVKD. The CDR3 sequence is 14 residues long. The chain's CDR3 is CAITGTGGTDTQYF. The CDR3 DNA follows: TGTGCCATCACGGGAACAGGGGGCACAGATACGCAGTATTTT.

This clonotype has a count of ten or more. The chain recombines TRBV27 with TRBJ1-4; 10 bases agree with TRBD1. V lost 6 bases and J lost 12; bases outside the gene matches: 10. This CDR3 contains 14 residues. The germline CDR1 and CDR2 sequences are MNHEY and SMNVEV (reference sequence). The DNA for the CDR3 is TGTGCCAGCAGGTCGGGACAGGGGTTCTCGGAACTGTTTTTT. Amino acids: CASRSGQGFSELFF.

Worth noting for this clonotype: One base away lies a much larger clone, so this may be a sequencing read error. V is TRBV27 and J is TRBJ2-3; TRBD2 matches at 10 bases. CDR1 and CDR2 from the germline V gene are MNHEY and SMNVEV (reference sequence). The CDR3 consists of 20 residues. J gave up 9 bases and V 0 bases, and 21 bases lay outside the gene matches. DNA of the CDR3: TGTGCCAGCAGTTTATCCCTGAGGTTCCTAGCGGGAGAGCCGTCGTCGACGCAGTATTTT. This sequence encodes CASSLSLRFLAGEPSSTQYF.

This clonotype was recorded at least ten times. This chain connects TRBV10-1 to TRBJ1-2; D is unclear. Between the trimmed V and J ends, which lost 5 bases and 4 bases, there was a span of 14 bases. CDR1 and CDR2 from the germline V gene are WNHNN and SYGVQD (reference sequence). This CDR3 comprises 14 residues. The CDR3 is CASSPGGVGYGYTF. For the CDR3, the DNA is TGCGCCAGCAGTCCGGGCGGAGTAGGCTATGGCTACACCTTC.